The clone carrying this T cell receptor (beta chain) was seen a few times. The antigen is undetermined. The data stem from a study of blood T cells in healthy people across ages. Study results and limitations: It was found that TCR beta diversity correlated strongly with the percentage of naive T cells. Underestimates were what the diversity estimates from one million T cells were considered to be. Any conclusive comparison of naive versus antigen-experienced cells was prevented by using unsorted PBMCs.

The authors ran a second PCR of about 6 to 11 cycles using a sample-barcoded 5' primer and a J-beta primer mix. TCRdb ran MiXCR on the 5' RACE reads and lists one entry per CDR3 protein. This sample has 1.5 million to 1.9 million distinct CDR3 sequences, with 40% to 45% found just once. The V gene's germline CDR1 is MNHNS and CDR2 SASEGT. CDR3 size: 14 residues. V gave up 0 bases and J gave up 2 bases, with 7 bases separating them. Peripheral blood was drawn, around 9.5 milliliters per donor. This clonotype originated in a woman aged 18-30 years in good health. The rearrangement joins TRBV6-1 to TRBJ1-2, with D uncertain. The sample comprised blood. CDR3 in DNA: TGTGCCAGCAGTGAAGCGGGCGGAAACTATGGCTACACCTTC. Translation: CASSEAGGNYGYTF.